This T cell receptor beta chain is drawn from a study of HIV-infected patients and healthy controls. Findings and limits, study-wide: The study did not determine the donors' HLA types. Untreated HIV+ repertoires had roughly threefold fewer distinct CDR3s and lower Shannon diversity than healthy controls.

Around 450 ng RNA was reverse transcribed with alpha and beta constant-region primers. Alpha and beta chain libraries were made separately by chain-specific third strand synthesis with multiplexing indices. Each CDR3 protein is one row after TCRdb ran MiXCR on the 5' RACE reads. The table lists some 6,100 distinct CDR3 sequences, less than 9.5% of them singletons. Concerning this clonotype: Its target is not known. This may come from a read error, since a much larger clone is one base off.

Follow-up blood was drawn about 14 weeks, roughly three months, after antiretroviral therapy began. The repertoire came from unfractionated whole blood and reflected all unsorted peripheral T cells. Germline CDR1 is WNHNN and CDR2 is SYGVQD (reference sequence). V was trimmed by 5 bases and J by 3 bases, leaving 18 bases between them. There are 16 residues in the CDR3. The V and J genes are TRBV10-1 and TRBJ2-3; weak D call: TRBD1 (5 bases). This TCR was recovered from an adult with HIV infection. Sequences were derived from blood, sampled during antiretroviral therapy. CDR3 sequence (DNA): TGCGCCAGCAGTCTCACAACAGGAAAGAGGACAGATACGCAGTATTTT. It specifies CASSLTTGKRTDTQYF.